One sample yielded the 5 T cell receptor beta chains listed below, sequenced in a study of T-cell reconstitution after alpha-beta-depleted transplantation in children. Construction of the TCRbeta library involved unique molecular identifiers. TCRdb reprocessed the PCR reads with MiXCR, giving one entry per CDR3 protein. The table records 200,000 to 300,000 distinct CDR3 sequences, around 12% of them present only once. Specimen: PBMCs from the stem cell graft donor, collected from the stem cell graft. The receptors derive from a human donor who donated a stem cell graft to a child with acute lymphoblastic leukemia.

This clonotype came up many times. This chain uses TRBV6-5 with TRBJ1-1; D ambiguous. The germline V gene has CDR1 MNHEY and CDR2 SVGAGI. V was shortened by 2 bases and J by 6 bases, with 7 bases between the two germline ends. There are 12 residues in the CDR3. The DNA of the CDR3 is TGTGCCAGCAGTTACATCGGGTCTGAAGCTTTCTTT. This translates into CASSYIGSEAFF.

The chain has TRBV7-9 and TRBJ1-1; 8 bases line up with TRBD1. V was clipped by 1 base and J by 11 bases; unmatched bases: 3. The CDR3 extends over 12 amino acids. Per the germline V gene, CDR1 is SEHNR and CDR2 is FQNEAQ (reference sequence). The CDR3 nucleotides read TGTGCCAGCAGCTTAGGGACAGGGTGGGCTTTCTTT. Its translation is CASSLGTGWAFF.

This clonotype came up many times. V usage is TRBV20-1 and J usage is TRBJ2-5; D is possibly TRBD1 (6 bases). The CDR3 length is 16 residues. Germline CDR1 and CDR2: DFQATT and SNEGSKA (reference sequence). The ends were cut back, 3 bases at V and 5 bases at J, with 22 bases in the middle. The chain's CDR3 is CSARDPLQGLWETQYF. The CDR3 nucleotides are TGCAGTGCTAGGGATCCTTTACAGGGCCTCTGGGAGACCCAGTACTTC.

This clonotype appeared a single time. It may be a read error: a sequence one base away is much more abundant. The V gene is TRBV29-1, the J gene TRBJ1-3; a weak D match, TRBD1 (6 bases). CDR1 is SQVTM and CDR2 is ANQGSEA in the germline V gene. The CDR3 extends over 14 amino acids. The V and J ends lost 3 bases and 3 bases respectively, with 12 bases between them. CDR3 in DNA: TGCAGCGTTGATGGGGGCGCAGATGGAAACACCATATATTTT. Translation gives CSVDGGADGNTIYF.

Details on this clonotype: A much larger clone differs by one base, so this may be a read error. The chain recombines TRBV3-1 with TRBJ2-3, with 7 nucleotides matching TRBD2. Germline CDR1 LGHDT, CDR2 YNNKEL (reference sequence). Trimming cost V 1 base and J 2 bases; bases outside gene matches: 6. The CDR3 has 16 amino acids. The DNA of the CDR3 is TGTGCCAGCAGCCAAGGGAACAGCGGGACCACAGATACGCAGTATTTT. This encodes CASSQGNSGTTDTQYF.